Shown below are 10 T cell receptor beta chains from a single sample sequenced in a study of blood T cell repertoires in COVID-19. Method: immunoSEQ multiplex PCR; TCRdb's copy keeps in-frame clones and lacks some. The sample includes 300,000 to 400,000 clones, 85% seen only once; the top ten take 1.5% to 2%. Sequencing input: PBMCs or T cells enriched from blood (not recorded which). These receptor sequences come from a woman in her twenties or thirties who had been exposed to COVID-19.

This chain uses TRBV28 with TRBJ2-1, with TRBD2 identical over 12 bases. The V gene end was trimmed by 2 bases and the J gene end by 10 bases; junction bases not matched to a gene: 6. Germline V CDR1 and CDR2: MDHEN, SYDVKM. There are 15 residues in the CDR3. As DNA, the CDR3 is TGTGCCAGCAGTTTAAGGACTAGCGGGATGAGAGAGCAGTTCTTC. It specifies CASSLRTSGMREQFF.

The chain uses TRBV18 and TRBJ1-4; D is perhaps TRBD1 (5 bases). Germline V gives CDR1 KGHSH, CDR2 LQKENI. The CDR3 sequence is 17 residues long. V lost 6 bases, J lost 0 bases, and 17 bases lay in between. The CDR3 coding sequence is TGTGCCAGCTCCCCCGTTGGGGGGGATGCAACTAATGAAAAACTGTTTTTT. This translates into CASSPVGGDATNEKLFF.

The V call is TRBV7-9, the J call TRBJ2-7, with D possibly TRBD2 on 5 matching bases. Deletions cut 1 base from V and 3 bases from J, with 13 bases between. This CDR3 comprises 15 residues. Germline V gene sequence: CDR1 SEHNR, CDR2 FQNEAQ (reference sequence). This chain's CDR3 is CASSLELLADYEQYF. The CDR3 region has the DNA TGTGCCAGCAGCTTAGAACTCCTAGCAGACTACGAGCAGTACTTC.

The chain couples TRBV5-1 to TRBJ2-5; 8 bases align to TRBD2. CDR1 is SGHRS and CDR2 is YFSETQ in the germline V gene. The CDR3 covers 15 residues. V was pared by 4 bases and J by 4 bases, with 9 bases of the junction left unmatched. As DNA, the CDR3 is TGCGCCAGCAGCCTTAGCGGGGCAGCGCTAGAGACCCAGTACTTC. Its translation: CASSLSGAALETQYF.

The chain uses TRBV28 and TRBJ2-7; unclear D gene. This CDR3 spans 15 amino acids. Trimming removed 7 bases from V and 3 bases from J, with 19 bases in between. CDR1 MDHEN and CDR2 SYDVKM come from the germline V gene. The CDR3 DNA follows: TGTGCCAGCACCACCGCAAGTCAGGCTATCTACGAGCAGTACTTC. Residues: CASTTASQAIYEQYF.

This sequence joins TRBV9 and TRBJ2-1, with a possible D match to TRBD1 (6 bases). CDR1 is SGDLS, CDR2 YYNGEE, per germline. V gave up 0 bases and J gave up 8 bases, with 12 bases separating them. The length of the CDR3 is 14 residues. The chain's CDR3 is CASSVDLRGDEQFF. CDR3 sequence (DNA): TGTGCCAGCAGCGTAGATCTCAGGGGTGATGAGCAGTTCTTC. The variable domain in full, completed from reference TRBV9 and TRBJ2-1, reads DSGVTQTPKHLITATGQRVTLRCSPRSGDLSVYWYQQSLDQGLQFLIQYYNGEERAKGNILERFSAQQFPDLHSELNLSSLELGDSALYFCASSVDLRGDEQFFGPGTRLTVL.

The V call is TRBV14, the J call TRBJ1-2; 8 bases agree with TRBD1. The CDR3 spans 15 residues. Germline CDR1 reads SGHDN; CDR2 reads FVKESK. J lost 2 bases, V lost 0 bases, and 2 bases had no gene match. The CDR3 DNA is TGTGCCAGCAGCCAAGATTGGACAGGGAACTATGGCTACACCTTC. Its protein is CASSQDWTGNYGYTF.

J is TRBJ2-1 and V is TRBV30; D call uncertain. CDR3 length equals 13 residues. Germline assignment: CDR1 GTSNPN and CDR2 SVGIG (reference sequence). Trimming left V 2 bases short and J 4 bases short, with 9 bases between. Here the CDR3 DNA reads TGTGCCTGGAGTCGTCGAACTTACAATGAGCAGTTCTTC. Its protein is CAWSRRTYNEQFF.

The chain carries TRBV20-1 and TRBJ1-1; D may be TRBD1 (5 bases). This CDR3 is 13 amino acids long. V was trimmed by 3 bases and J by 1 base, leaving 9 bases between them. Germline values: CDR1 DFQATT, CDR2 SNEGSKA (reference sequence). The CDR3 nucleotides read TGCAGTGCTAGTAGCCAGGGGAACACTGAAGCTTTCTTT. Translation: CSASSQGNTEAFF.

In this sample, this clone turned up once. The chain links TRBV5-1 to TRBJ1-2; 10 bases match TRBD1. The V segment lost 4 bases and the J segment 8 bases; nucleotides outside the gene matches: 11. CDR1 SGHRS and CDR2 YFSETQ come from the germline V gene. The CDR3 runs to 15 residues. The CDR3 protein is CASSGSTGQGIGYTF. CDR3 bases: TGCGCCAGCAGCGGGTCCACGGGACAGGGGATCGGCTACACCTTC.